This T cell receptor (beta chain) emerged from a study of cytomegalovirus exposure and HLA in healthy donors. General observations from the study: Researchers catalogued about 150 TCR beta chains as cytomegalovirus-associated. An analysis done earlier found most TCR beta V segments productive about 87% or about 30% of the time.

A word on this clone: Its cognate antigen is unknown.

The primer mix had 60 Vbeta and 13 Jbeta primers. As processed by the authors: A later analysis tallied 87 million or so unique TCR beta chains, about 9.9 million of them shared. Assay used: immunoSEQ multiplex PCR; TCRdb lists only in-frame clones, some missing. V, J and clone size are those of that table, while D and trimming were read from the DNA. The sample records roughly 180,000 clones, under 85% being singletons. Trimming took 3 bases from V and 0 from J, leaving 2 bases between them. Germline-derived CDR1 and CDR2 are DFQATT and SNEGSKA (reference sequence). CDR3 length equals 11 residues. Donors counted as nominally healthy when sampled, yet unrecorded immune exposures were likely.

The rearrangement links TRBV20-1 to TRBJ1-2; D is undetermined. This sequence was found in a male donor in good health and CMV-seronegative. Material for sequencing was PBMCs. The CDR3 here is CSASTNYGYTF. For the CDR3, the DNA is TGCAGTGCTAGCACTAACTATGGCTACACCTTC.